The rows below give T cell receptor beta chains drawn from one sample of a study of T cells in localized non-small cell lung cancer. Sequenced by immunoSEQ multiplex PCR; TCRdb stores in-frame clones only, minus some. The repertoire consists of some 80,000 clones, with approximately 84% occurring once and the leading ten covering 2.8%. Here the sequenced sample was peripheral blood, taken before any cancer treatment. The receptor set was obtained from a man aged 40 to 69 with stage I lung adenocarcinoma. Each CDR3 is given with its conserved first and last residue. D genes are given only for firm matches. Size values are once, few and many counts, or a class for expanded clones, and some rows have none.

d_call clone_size j_call v_call cdr3_aa cdr3_nt
. . TRBJ2-3 TRBV7-9 CASSLGTVGDTQYF TGTGCCAGCAGCTTAGGGACAGTGGGTGATACGCAGTATTTT
. . TRBJ2-2 TRBV11-2 CASSLDRRGNTGELFF TGTGCCAGCAGCTTAGACCGGAGGGGGAACACCGGGGAGCTGTTTTTT
. . TRBJ1-2 TRBV9 CASSVVPAQGSNYGYTF TGTGCCAGCAGCGTAGTGCCGGCACAGGGATCTAACTATGGCTACACCTTC
TRBD1 few TRBJ2-7 TRBV6-5 CASSYLRQGSYEQYF TGTGCCAGCAGTTACTTACGACAGGGTTCCTACGAGCAGTACTTC
. . TRBJ2-5 TRBV5-4 CASSLGGIQETQYF TGTGCCAGCAGCTTGGGGGGGATCCAAGAGACCCAGTACTTC
. . TRBJ1-2 TRBV7-8 CASSLGRARGYTF TGTGCCAGCAGCTTAGGGAGGGCAAGGGGCTACACCTTC
. . TRBJ1-2 TRBV19 CASSPRGAYGYTF TGTGCCAGTAGTCCTCGGGGAGCCTATGGCTACACCTTC
. . TRBJ2-1 TRBV28 CASSSSNLVSIYNEQFF TGTGCCAGCAGTTCCTCAAATCTAGTATCCATTTACAATGAGCAGTTCTTC
TRBD1 . TRBJ2-5 TRBV7-8 CASSSGPGQAQETQYF TGTGCCAGCAGCTCGGGGCCGGGACAGGCCCAAGAGACCCAGTACTTC
TRBD2 . TRBJ2-5 TRBV19 CASTGGTSSETQYF TGTGCCAGTACCGGGGGGACTAGCAGTGAGACCCAGTACTTC
. . TRBJ1-4 TRBV19 CASSWSGGKTNEKLFF TGTGCCAGTAGTTGGTCCGGGGGCAAGACTAATGAAAAACTGTTTTTT
. . TRBJ2-5 TRBV28 CASAVGLKTQYF TGTGCCAGCGCGGTGGGCTTAAAGACCCAGTACTTC
TRBD1 . TRBJ2-6 TRBV7-2 CASSRRTGAPVSGANVLTF TGTGCCAGCAGCCGCCGGACAGGGGCCCCGGTATCTGGGGCCAACGTCCTGACTTTC